These 29 T cell receptor beta chains originate from one sample sequenced in a study of CD8+ T cells in alopecia areata. RNA extraction was followed by reverse transcription into cDNA, which acted as the sequencing template. The protocol was immunoSEQ multiplex PCR, while the TCRdb copy is restricted to in-frame clones and leaves out a portion. The data show fewer than 250,000 clones, 50% to 70% seen once. Sequencing used CD4+ T cells sorted from blood, obtained at week 0. These receptors were collected from a human donor with alopecia areata.

This clone has a count of ten or more. The chain has TRBV19 and TRBJ2-1; possibly TRBD1 for D (6 bases). V lost 3 bases, J lost 3 bases, and 21 bases lay in between. The CDR3 runs 18 residues. Germline CDR1 reads LNHDA; CDR2 reads SQIVND (reference sequence). The CDR3 spells CASSMAPVQGYDYNEQFF. The CDR3 DNA reads as TGTGCCAGTAGTATGGCCCCCGTCCAGGGGTATGACTACAATGAGCAGTTCTTC.

This clone came up a few times. This chain connects TRBV29-1 to TRBJ1-5; 10 bases agree with TRBD1. V trimming: 4 bases; J trimming: 3 bases; junction bases outside the gene matches: 6. Germline CDR1 and CDR2: SQVTM and ANQGSEA. The CDR3 extends over 15 amino acids. CDR3 nucleotides: TGCAGCGTTGGGACAGGGGGAAGTAACAATCAGCCCCAGCATTTT. As protein: CSVGTGGSNNQPQHF.

This clone was recorded at least ten times. The chain has TRBV7-9 and TRBJ2-6, with TRBD1 as a possible D gene (5 bases). This CDR3 is 19 amino acids long. CDR1 and CDR2 from the germline V gene are SEHNR and FQNEAQ (reference sequence). With 4 bases removed from V and 0 bases from J, the gap between germline ends came to 19 bases. The CDR3 reads CASSSFGSRVNSGANVLTF. The CDR3 DNA reads as TGTGCCAGCAGCTCCTTCGGGTCCAGGGTCAACTCTGGGGCCAACGTCCTGACTTTC.

This chain connects TRBV6-5 to TRBJ1-5; 8 nucleotides align to TRBD1. V shed 3 bases, J shed 2 bases, and the junction held 3 bases outside the gene matches. There are 15 residues in the CDR3. Germline assignment: CDR1 MNHEY and CDR2 SVGAGI. CDR3 sequence (DNA): TGTGCCAGCAGTTATGACAGGGGAGGCAATCAGCCCCAGCATTTT. It translates to CASSYDRGGNQPQHF.

V gene TRBV7-9 combines with J gene TRBJ2-1; TRBD1 aligns across 8 bases. V shed 8 bases and J 2 bases; nucleotides not matched to a gene: 2. The germline V gene has CDR1 SEHNR and CDR2 FQNEAQ (reference sequence). The CDR3 has 13 amino acids. CDR3 in DNA: TGTGCCAGCTCGGACAGGGCCTACAATGAGCAGTTCTTC. It encodes CASSDRAYNEQFF.

The rearrangement joins TRBV5-1 to TRBJ2-7; 8 bases match TRBD1. Germline-derived CDR1 and CDR2 are SGHRS and YFSETQ. This CDR3 region has 14 residues. J gave up 4 bases and V 2 bases, and 5 bases lay outside the gene matches. The CDR3 is CASSFQGASYEQYF. CDR3 in DNA: TGCGCCAGCAGCTTCCAGGGGGCTTCGTACGAGCAGTACTTC.

This chain connects TRBV10-3 to TRBJ1-3; 8 bases align to TRBD1. CDR3 length equals 15 residues. The trim removed 5 bases at V and 3 bases at J, leaving 6 bases unmatched. Germline V gene lookup returns CDR1 ENHRY and CDR2 SYGVKD. The CDR3 bases are TGTGCCATCAGTTTCACAGGGGGAAGTGGAAACACCATATATTTT. It codes for CAISFTGGSGNTIYF.

The chain has TRBV9 and TRBJ2-3; D tentatively reads TRBD1 or TRBD2 (5 bases each). The CDR3 is 13 residues long. Germline lookup yields CDR1 SGDLS and CDR2 YYNGEE. V lost 0 bases and J 7 bases, leaving 9 bases between the germline ends. The CDR3 protein is CASSVEGSHTQYF. CDR3 bases: TGTGCCAGCAGCGTAGAGGGGAGCCATACGCAGTATTTT.

This clone was observed a few times. V and J are TRBV30 and TRBJ2-3; 8 nucleotides align to TRBD2. With V trimmed by 2 bases and J by 2 bases, 9 bases remained unmatched. The CDR3 loop spans 16 amino acids. Germline-derived CDR1 and CDR2 are GTSNPN and SVGIG (reference sequence). The CDR3 nucleotides read TGTGCCTGGAGTACGAGCGGGGGACCCAACACAGATACGCAGTATTTT. This translates into CAWSTSGGPNTDTQYF.

In regard to this clone: The identical CDR3 is also encoded by other nucleotide sequences in the sample. This sequence joins TRBV5-1 and TRBJ1-2; no clear D gene. With 2 bases removed from V and 5 bases from J, the gap between germline ends came to 7 bases. This CDR3 is 12 amino acids long. The germline gives CDR1 SGHRS, CDR2 YFSETQ. The CDR3 here is CASSLDGYGYTF. The DNA of the CDR3 is TGCGCCAGCAGCTTAGACGGGTATGGCTACACCTTC.

J is TRBJ1-2 and V is TRBV6-5; D gene unclear. This CDR3 comprises 13 residues. The V gene's germline CDR1 is MNHEY and CDR2 SVGAGI. Trimming removed 5 bases from V and 7 bases from J, with 14 bases in between. CDR3 sequence: CASSPKVGLGYTF. The CDR3 DNA follows: TGTGCCAGCAGTCCAAAGGTGGGCCTTGGCTACACCTTC.

The chain carries TRBV2 and TRBJ1-1; D is perhaps TRBD1 (5 bases). V shed 4 bases and J shed 8 bases, with 8 bases lying between them. The CDR3 totals 11 residues. CDR1 is SNHLY, CDR2 FYNNEI, per germline. For the CDR3, the DNA is TGTGCCAGCAGTGCACAGGTAGAAGCTTTCTTT. This sequence encodes CASSAQVEAFF.

The chain has TRBV7-8 and TRBJ2-5, with TRBD2 identical over 7 bases. Germline V lookup: CDR1 SGHVS, CDR2 FQNEAQ. This CDR3 contains 15 residues. J gave up 5 bases and V 4 bases, and 10 bases lay outside the gene matches. CDR3 DNA: TGTGCCAGCAGCTCGACTCCTAGCGGTTGGGAGACCCAGTACTTC. Translation gives CASSSTPSGWETQYF. The full variable domain, with the rest looked up from reference TRBV7-8 and TRBJ2-5, is GAGVSQSPRYKVAKRGQDVALRCDPISGHVSLFWYQQALGQGPEFLTYFQNEAQLDKSGLPSDRFFAERPEGSVSTLKIQRTQQEDSAVYLCASSSTPSGWETQYFGPGTRLLVL.

The CDR3 DNA follows: TGTGCCAGCACCTCCCCAAGCGGGGGGCCCCTCTACGAGCAGTACTTC. Its protein is CASTSPSGGPLYEQYF. The V call is TRBV25-1, the J call TRBJ2-7, with 9 bases lining up with TRBD2. The CDR3 sequence is 16 residues long. The V segment lost 7 bases and the J segment 3 bases; nucleotides outside the gene matches: 13. Germline lookup yields CDR1 MGHDK and CDR2 SYGVNS.

J is TRBJ1-2 and V is TRBV9, with a tentative D call TRBD1 (5 bases). The length of the CDR3 is 15 residues. CDR1 SGDLS and CDR2 YYNGEE come from the germline V gene. V was pared by 2 bases and J by 6 bases, with 17 bases between. Written as DNA, the CDR3 is TGTGCCAGCAGCGTCCGAGGGGCGGCAGGGAATGGCTACACCTTC. It encodes CASSVRGAAGNGYTF.

The chain links TRBV6-5 to TRBJ2-7; D is undetermined. The CDR3 extends over 15 amino acids. V dropped 5 bases and J dropped 7 bases, with 21 bases sitting between them. Germline V CDR1 and CDR2: MNHEY, SVGAGI. CDR3 nucleotide sequence: TGTGCCAGCAGTGTAACTGGGTTAATCCGGTGGGAGCAGTACTTC. As protein: CASSVTGLIRWEQYF.

The chain links TRBV30 to TRBJ2-7, with a weak D call TRBD1 (5 bases). The CDR3 runs 11 residues. Germline CDR1 GTSNPN, CDR2 SVGIG (reference sequence). Trimming shortened V by 2 bases and J by 4 bases, and 6 bases separated the two germline ends. The CDR3 DNA follows: TGTGCCTGGAGTACAGGTTACGAGCAGTACTTC. It encodes CAWSTGYEQYF.

This clone was recorded a few times. The gene calls are TRBV5-1 and TRBJ2-1, with D perhaps matching TRBD1 or TRBD2 (6 bases each). The V end was cut by 2 bases, the J end by 10 bases, with 10 bases between. Germline V CDR1 and CDR2: SGHRS, YFSETQ. The length of the CDR3 is 12 residues. The CDR3 DNA reads as TGCGCCAGCAGCTTAAGGGGGGAGGAGCAGTTCTTC. Translation gives CASSLRGEEQFF.

The chain employs TRBV4-2 and TRBJ2-2; D gene ambiguous. Per the germline V gene, CDR1 is LGHNA and CDR2 is YNFKEQ. The CDR3 contains 16 residues. Trimming removed 1 base at V and 2 bases at J, with 11 bases between. CDR3 residues: CASSQVARTNTGELFF. The CDR3 DNA reads as TGTGCCAGCAGCCAAGTTGCGCGGACCAACACCGGGGAGCTGTTTTTT.

In DNA, the CDR3 is TGCAGTGCGGAGGGTTTCTACGAGCAGTACTTC. Residues: CSAEGFYEQYF. The chain carries TRBV20-1 and TRBJ2-7; D may be TRBD2 (6 bases). This CDR3 region has 11 residues. Trimming left V 6 bases short and J 3 bases short, with 9 bases between. The V gene's germline CDR1 is DFQATT and CDR2 SNEGSKA (reference sequence).

The V call is TRBV29-1, the J call TRBJ2-7; the D gene is possibly TRBD1 (7 bases). The CDR3 length is 14 residues. Trimming took 2 bases from V and 3 from J, leaving 14 bases between them. Germline-derived CDR1 and CDR2 are SQVTM and ANQGSEA. CDR3 sequence: CSVELAGGFYEQYF. Here the CDR3 DNA reads TGCAGCGTTGAATTGGCAGGGGGGTTCTACGAGCAGTACTTC.

The chain has TRBV11-2 and TRBJ2-3, with unresolved D. The CDR3 runs to 14 residues. With 3 bases removed from V and 4 bases from J, the gap between germline ends came to 11 bases. CDR1 and CDR2 from the germline V gene are SGHAT and FQNNGV. The CDR3 here is CASSLETGPDTQYF. In DNA, the CDR3 is TGTGCCAGCAGCTTGGAGACCGGACCAGATACGCAGTATTTT.

This chain uses TRBV5-1 with TRBJ2-4, with 8 positions matching TRBD2. V lost 6 bases and J lost 3; bases outside the gene matches: 8. CDR1 is SGHRS and CDR2 is YFSETQ in the germline V gene. This CDR3 contains 15 residues. CDR3 in amino acids: CASNRGGLGKNIQYF. The CDR3 nucleotides are TGCGCCAGCAACCGCGGGGGGCTCGGCAAAAACATTCAGTACTTC.

The V call is TRBV29-1, the J call TRBJ2-2; 7 bases align to TRBD1. Looked up from germline, CDR1 is SQVTM and CDR2 is ANQGSEA. With 7 bases clipped from V and 1 base from J, the junction kept 6 bases outside the gene matches. The CDR3 consists of 14 residues. The CDR3 nucleotides are TGCAGCGCCAAACGACAGGGGAACACCGGGGAGCTGTTTTTT. As protein: CSAKRQGNTGELFF.

This clone was detected a few times. V gene TRBV5-4 combines with J gene TRBJ1-5; weak D call: TRBD1 (5 bases). This CDR3 spans 13 amino acids. Germline CDR1 is SGHNT and CDR2 is YYREEE (reference sequence). V was cut by 4 bases and J by 5 bases, with 10 bases left in between. The CDR3 DNA reads TGTGCCAGCAGCCCGGGGCGCGATCAGCCCCAGCATTTT. Translated: CASSPGRDQPQHF.

This chain connects TRBV6-1 to TRBJ1-6; 9 nucleotides line up with TRBD1. J was trimmed by 6 bases and V by 7 bases; bases with no gene match: 7. This CDR3 has 15 residues. CDR1 and CDR2 (germline): MNHNS, SASEGT. CDR3 loop: CASTNRGLGNSPLHF. The CDR3 DNA reads as TGTGCCAGCACTAACAGGGGGCTCGGTAATTCACCCCTCCACTTT.

The V and J genes are TRBV9 and TRBJ2-7; D is undetermined. The CDR3 runs 14 residues. Trimming stripped 1 base from V and 5 bases from J, with 13 bases between. Looked up from germline, CDR1 is SGDLS and CDR2 is YYNGEE. The CDR3 DNA follows: TGTGCCAGCAGCGTAAAGCCCTCCGGCCACGAGCAGTACTTC. Its protein product is CASSVKPSGHEQYF.

This clone was observed a handful of times. The CDR3 protein is CASMEKGTYEQYF. CDR3 coding DNA: TGTGCCAGTATGGAGAAAGGGACCTACGAGCAGTACTTC. The chain recombines TRBV19 with TRBJ2-7; D gene unclear. Germline CDR1 and CDR2: LNHDA and SQIVND (reference sequence). The V gene lost 7 bases and the J gene lost 2 bases, with 12 bases spanning the gap. This CDR3 comprises 13 residues. Combining the CDR3 with reference TRBV19 and TRBJ2-7 gives the whole variable domain DGGITQSPKYLFRKEGQNVTLSCEQNLNHDAMYWYRQDPGQGLRLIYYSQIVNDFQKGDIAEGYSVSREKKESFPLTVTSAQKNPTAFYLCASMEKGTYEQYFGPGTRLTVT.

The J gene is TRBJ1-1, the V gene TRBV10-3, with D possibly TRBD1 on 5 matching bases. The V and J ends lost 5 bases and 1 base respectively, with 11 bases between them. Per the germline V gene, CDR1 is ENHRY and CDR2 is SYGVKD. This CDR3 is built from 14 residues. CDR3 bases: TGTGCCATCAGTTCCGGGACGGCGAACACTGAAGCTTTCTTT. It encodes CAISSGTANTEAFF.